The source of this T cell receptor (beta chain) is a study of shared clonotypes between healthy human individuals. CD8 cells classed as naive were CD45RO-negative and positively selected for CCR7, excluding terminally differentiated effector memory CD45RA+ cells. Generated by immunoSEQ multiplex PCR, the TCRdb table keeps only in-frame clones and is missing some. The sample lists hundreds of thousands of clones, roughly 98% occurring once. The sequenced sample consisted of naive CD8+ T cells sorted from blood. The origin of this receptor is a man younger than 45 in good health.

This chain's CDR3 is CATSRAGNQPQHF. DNA for the CDR3: TGTGCCACCAGCAGGGCCGGGAATCAGCCCCAGCATTTT. The rearrangement joins TRBV15 to TRBJ1-5; D is unresolved. The germline CDR1 and CDR2 sequences are LNHNV and YYDKDF (reference sequence). CDR3 size: 13 residues. V lost 3 bases, J lost 4 bases, and 7 bases lay in between.